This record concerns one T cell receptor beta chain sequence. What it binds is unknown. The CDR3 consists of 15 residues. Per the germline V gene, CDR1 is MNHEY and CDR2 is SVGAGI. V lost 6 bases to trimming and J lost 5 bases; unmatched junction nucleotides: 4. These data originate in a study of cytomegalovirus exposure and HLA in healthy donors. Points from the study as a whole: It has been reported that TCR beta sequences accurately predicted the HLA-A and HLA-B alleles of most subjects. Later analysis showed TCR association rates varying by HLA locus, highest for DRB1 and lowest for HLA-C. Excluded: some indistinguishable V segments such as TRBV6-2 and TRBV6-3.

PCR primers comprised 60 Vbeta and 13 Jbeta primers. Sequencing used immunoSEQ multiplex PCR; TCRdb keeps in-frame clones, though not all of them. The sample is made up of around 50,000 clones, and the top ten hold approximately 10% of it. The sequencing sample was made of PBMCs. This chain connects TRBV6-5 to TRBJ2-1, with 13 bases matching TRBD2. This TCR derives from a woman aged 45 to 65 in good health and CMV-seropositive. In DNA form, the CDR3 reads TGTGCCAGCAGACCCGGGACTAGCGGGAACAATGAGCAGTTCTTC. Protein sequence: CASRPGTSGNNEQFF.